The subject of this entry is one T cell receptor (beta chain). The data were taken from a study of blood T cell repertoires in COVID-19. Across the study: T cells, B-cell-depleted T cells, or PBMCs provided the cDNA or gDNA that served as material.

Repertoires were generated with immunoSEQ multiplex PCR, while TCRdb's copy carries only in-frame clones and drops some. The data show 200,000 to 250,000 clones, with 70% to 90% seen just once and roughly 3% held by the top ten. The CDR3 is 15 amino acids. V lost 5 bases, J lost 1 base, and 14 bases lay in between. CDR1 and CDR2 (germline): MNHEY, SMNVEV (reference sequence). The V call is TRBV27, the J call TRBJ1-1; D is perhaps TRBD1 (6 bases). This receptor was obtained from a man aged 18 to 29 with active or convalescent COVID-19. The sample was peripheral blood. In DNA, the CDR3 is TGTGCCAGCAGTCACCACAGGGTTGGGAACACTGAAGCTTTCTTT. Protein: CASSHHRVGNTEAFF.